This T cell receptor beta chain was found in a study of a mutant IDH1 vaccine in newly diagnosed glioma. With respect to this clone: Its antigen is as yet unknown.

Time point specified: week 11, during vaccination. The vaccine gave 300 ug of a 20-mer mutant IDH1 peptide subcutaneously per dose. Looked up from germline, CDR1 is SEHNR and CDR2 is FQNEAQ (reference sequence). This CDR3 has 13 amino acids. The germline V and J ends were trimmed by 7 bases and 2 bases, with 6 bases remaining between them. Only in-frame clones appear in the TCRdb table, and some are missing; sequencing was by immunoSEQ multiplex PCR. The sample includes some 130,000 clones, over 75% of them seen just once. The rearrangement uses TRBV7-9 and TRBJ2-6; D gene unclear. This clonotype was sampled from a man in his forties or fifties with glioma. Sequencing was performed on PBMCs, taken from a glioma patient whose treatment included an IDH1 peptide vaccine. The CDR3: CASIQAGANVLTF. The CDR3, as DNA: TGTGCCAGCATCCAAGCTGGGGCCAACGTCCTGACTTTC.